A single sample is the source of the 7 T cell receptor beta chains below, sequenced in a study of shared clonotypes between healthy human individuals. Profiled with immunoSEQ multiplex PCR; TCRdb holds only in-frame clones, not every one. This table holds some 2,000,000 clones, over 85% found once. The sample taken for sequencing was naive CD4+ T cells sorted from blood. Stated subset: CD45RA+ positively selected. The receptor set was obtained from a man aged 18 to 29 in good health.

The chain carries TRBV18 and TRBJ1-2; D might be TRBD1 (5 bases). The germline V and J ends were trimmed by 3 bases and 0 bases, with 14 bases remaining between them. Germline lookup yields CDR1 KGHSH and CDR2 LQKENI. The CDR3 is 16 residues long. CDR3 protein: CASSPMDGQANYGYTF. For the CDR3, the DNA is TGTGCCAGCTCACCTATGGACGGACAAGCTAACTATGGCTACACCTTC.

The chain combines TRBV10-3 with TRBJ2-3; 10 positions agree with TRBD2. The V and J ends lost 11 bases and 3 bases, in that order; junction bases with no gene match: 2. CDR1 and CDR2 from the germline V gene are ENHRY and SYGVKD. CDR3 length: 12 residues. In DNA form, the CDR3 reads TGTGCCCATAGCGGGGGGACAGATACGCAGTATTTT. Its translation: CAHSGGTDTQYF.

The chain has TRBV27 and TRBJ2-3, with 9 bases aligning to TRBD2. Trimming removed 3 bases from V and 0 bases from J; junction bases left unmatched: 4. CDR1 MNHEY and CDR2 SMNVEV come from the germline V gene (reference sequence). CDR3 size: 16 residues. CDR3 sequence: CASSFDLAGSTDTQYF. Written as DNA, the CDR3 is TGTGCCAGCAGTTTCGACCTAGCGGGGAGCACAGATACGCAGTATTTT.

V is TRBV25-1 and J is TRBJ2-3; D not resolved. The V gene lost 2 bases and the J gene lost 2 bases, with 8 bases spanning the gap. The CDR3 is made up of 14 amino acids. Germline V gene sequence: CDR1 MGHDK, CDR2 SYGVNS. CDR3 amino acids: CASSESLNTDTQYF. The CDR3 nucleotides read TGTGCCAGCAGTGAAAGCTTAAACACAGATACGCAGTATTTT.

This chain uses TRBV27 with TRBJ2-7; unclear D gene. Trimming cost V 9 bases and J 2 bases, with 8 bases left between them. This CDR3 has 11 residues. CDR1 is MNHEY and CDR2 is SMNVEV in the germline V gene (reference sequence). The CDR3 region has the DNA TGTGCCAGGCACAAAACCTACGAGCAGTACTTC. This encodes CARHKTYEQYF.

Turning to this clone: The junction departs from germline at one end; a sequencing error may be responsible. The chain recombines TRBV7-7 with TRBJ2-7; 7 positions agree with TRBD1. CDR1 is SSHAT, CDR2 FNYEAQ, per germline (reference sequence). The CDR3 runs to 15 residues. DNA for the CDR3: TGTGCTAGCAGCTTAGCTTACGGACAGGCCTACGAGCAGTACTTC. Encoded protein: CASSLAYGQAYEQYF.

This chain's CDR3 is CASSLGTGYVYEQYF. Here the CDR3 DNA reads TGCGCCAGCAGCTTGGGGACAGGGTACGTGTACGAGCAGTACTTC. The chain uses TRBV5-1 and TRBJ2-7; the match to TRBD1 covers 8 bases. This CDR3 contains 15 residues. V dropped 0 bases and J dropped 4; count of bases not matched to a gene: 6. Looked up from germline, CDR1 is SGHRS and CDR2 is YFSETQ.